The 13 T cell receptor beta chains below all came from one sample that was sequenced in a study of T cells expressing NK-cell markers. TCRdb reanalyzed the 5' RACE reads, giving one entry per CDR3 protein sequence and no DNA. The table lists under 500,000 distinct CDR3 sequences. Sequencing used blood T cells: a sorted CD56 or NKG2C T cell subset, CD4+ or CD8+ T cells, or bulk PBMC T cells (not recorded which). These receptors were collected from a woman aged 18 to 69 in good health.

The J gene is TRBJ2-1, the V gene TRBV20-1; TCRdb's assignment of TRBD2 cannot be checked, as there is no DNA. This CDR3 contains 14 residues. Germline CDR1 DFQATT, CDR2 SNEGSKA (reference sequence). The CDR3 is CSATSGTSYNEQFF.

The chain uses TRBV3-1 and TRBJ2-1; TCRdb's assignment of TRBD1 cannot be checked, as there is no DNA. Germline V lookup: CDR1 LGHDT, CDR2 YNNKEL (reference sequence). This CDR3 is 14 amino acids long. The CDR3 spells CASRQPGRPNEQFF.

The rearrangement uses TRBV7-2 and TRBJ1-6. Germline V lookup: CDR1 SGHTA, CDR2 FQGNSA. CDR3 length: 12 amino acids. CDR3 sequence: CASSVTLSPLHF.

The rearrangement links TRBV7-6 to TRBJ1-5. The CDR3 has 14 residues. Germline V gene lookup returns CDR1 SGHVS and CDR2 FNYEAQ. CDR3 amino acids: CASSLDSTNQPQHF.

The V gene is TRBV6-2 or TRBV6-3, the J gene TRBJ2-1; TCRdb indicates TRBD2, and absent DNA this call remains unverified. The CDR3 has 15 amino acids. Germline V CDR1 and CDR2: MNHEY, SVGEGT. Here the CDR3 reads CASRPAERGLDEQFF.

CDR3 in amino acids: CASSAKGLAVLVNEQFF. This chain uses TRBV7-9 with TRBJ2-1; TCRdb's D gene call, TRBD2, goes unchecked for lack of DNA. Germline CDR1 and CDR2: SEHNR and FQNEAQ (reference sequence). The CDR3 length is 17 residues.

This sequence joins TRBV10-3 and TRBJ2-1. Germline CDR1 reads ENHRY; CDR2 reads SYGVKD. The CDR3 totals 12 residues. The CDR3 sequence: CAISEAGVEQFF.

The V and J genes are TRBV6-5 and TRBJ1-1; TCRdb names TRBD1, which stays unverified in the absence of DNA. Germline CDR1 is MNHEY and CDR2 is SVGAGI. CDR3 size: 16 residues. CDR3 loop: CASSYSEGAMNTEAFF.

The chain links TRBV12-3 or TRBV12-4 to TRBJ1-1; the D call of TRBD1 rests on TCRdb alone, since no DNA is present to check it. The CDR3 spans 13 residues. The CDR3 here is CATTGTVGIEAFF.

V and J are TRBV6-5 and TRBJ1-2. Germline V lookup: CDR1 MNHEY, CDR2 SVGAGI. This CDR3 is built from 12 residues. CDR3 in amino acids: CASRLGNYGYTF.

V usage is TRBV30 and J usage is TRBJ2-3; checking the TCRdb D call of TRBD2 is not possible without DNA. The CDR3 spans 14 residues. Germline values: CDR1 GTSNPN, CDR2 SVGIG (reference sequence). The CDR3 protein is CAWSVLAGSDTQYF. Together with reference TRBV30 and TRBJ2-3, the CDR3 gives the full variable domain: SQTIHQWPATLVQPVGSPLSLECTVEGTSNPNLYWYRQAAGRGLQLLFYSVGIGQISSEVPQNLSASRPQDRQFILSSKKLLLSDSGFYLCAWSVLAGSDTQYFGPGTRLTVL.

The chain has TRBV7-9 and TRBJ1-4. CDR1 SEHNR and CDR2 FQNEAQ come from the germline V gene (reference sequence). There are 15 residues in the CDR3. CDR3 in amino acids: CASSVTYATNEKLFF.

J is TRBJ2-1 and V is TRBV7-2; TCRdb's D call, TRBD2, is unchecked because there is no DNA. The CDR3 is 14 amino acids. Germline V gene data show CDR1 as SGHTA and CDR2 as FQGNSA. The CDR3 loop is CASSFITGTIEQFF.